This paragraph covers one TCR beta chain sequence. A much larger clone sits a single nucleotide away, making a read error possible. The data stem from a study of T cells in Graves' hyperthyroidism and ophthalmopathy. The V gene's germline CDR1 is DFQATT and CDR2 SNEGSKA (reference sequence). The length of the CDR3 is 14 residues. Stability of Graves' hyperthyroidism was defined as absent ophthalmopathy progression within 18 months. Researchers amplified the TCR beta CDR3 regions from RNA transcripts. With the HTBI primer set, the TCR CDR3 went through a first round of RT-PCR. TCRdb re-called the multiplex PCR reads with MiXCR, one entry per CDR3 protein. This sample yields 550,000 to 600,000 distinct CDR3 sequences, of which 15% to 20% are seen a single time; under 20% belongs to the top ten.

The origin of this receptor is a woman aged 18 to 35 with Graves' hyperthyroidism. J is TRBJ1-2 and V is TRBV20-1; 7 bases agree with TRBD1. Sequencing used blood. The CDR3: CSARSAGGNHGYTF. The CDR3 DNA sequence: TGCAGTGCTAGGAGTGCAGGGGGTAACCATGGCTACACCTTC.